The 18 T cell receptor beta chains below all came from one sample that was sequenced in a study of shared T cell receptors in the human thymus. Profiling relied on immunoSEQ multiplex PCR, and the TCRdb table lists in-frame clones only, not all of them. The sample lists about 380,000 clones, 95% seen once, with roughly 0.02% in the top ten. The sequenced material came from thymocytes. These receptors all come from a human donor.

This chain links TRBV13 with TRBJ2-6; 8 nucleotides line up with TRBD1. This CDR3 region has 20 residues. The V gene's germline CDR1 is PRHDT and CDR2 FYEKMQ (reference sequence). The V and J ends lost 5 bases and 0 bases, in that order; junction bases with no gene match: 15. The CDR3 loop is CASSPPAGTGVTSGANVLTF. The CDR3 DNA sequence: TGTGCCAGCAGCCCCCCAGCCGGGACAGGCGTTACCTCTGGGGCCAACGTCCTGACTTTC.

This chain joins TRBV27 and TRBJ1-1; D is possibly TRBD1 (6 bases). Germline V gene sequence: CDR1 MNHEY, CDR2 SMNVEV (reference sequence). This CDR3 has 14 amino acids. V was shortened by 6 bases and J by 4 bases, with 15 bases between the two germline ends. CDR3 sequence: CASRKQGLSTEAFF. CDR3 DNA: TGTGCCAGCAGAAAACAGGGCCTCAGCACTGAAGCTTTCTTT.

This chain connects TRBV9 to TRBJ2-2; TRBD2 agrees at 8 bases. CDR1 SGDLS and CDR2 YYNGEE come from the germline V gene. This CDR3 has 14 amino acids. V lost 4 bases, J lost 7 bases, and 6 bases stayed unmatched. CDR3 residues: CASSLILAGGELFF. The CDR3 nucleotides are TGTGCCAGCAGCCTAATCCTAGCGGGCGGGGAGCTGTTTTTT. Supplemented by reference TRBV9 and TRBJ2-2, the full variable domain reads DSGVTQTPKHLITATGQRVTLRCSPRSGDLSVYWYQQSLDQGLQFLIQYYNGEERAKGNILERFSAQQFPDLHSELNLSSLELGDSALYFCASSLILAGGELFFGEGSRLTVL.

The chain combines TRBV5-1 with TRBJ2-5; D is possibly TRBD1 (5 bases). In germline, CDR1 is SGHRS, CDR2 YFSETQ. The CDR3 covers 16 residues. V was shortened by 0 bases and J by 1 base, with 13 bases between the two germline ends. The CDR3 protein is CASSLGGGLGQETQYF. Here the CDR3 DNA reads TGCGCCAGCAGCTTGGGGGGCGGCTTAGGCCAAGAGACCCAGTACTTC.

The chain carries TRBV5-1 and TRBJ2-7; a weak D match, TRBD2 (5 bases). CDR3 length: 13 residues. Germline loops: CDR1 SGHRS, CDR2 YFSETQ. The V end was cut by 3 bases, the J end by 4 bases, with 11 bases between. The CDR3 DNA reads TGCGCCAGCAGCTGGGAGACCGCATACGAGCAGTACTTC. Translated: CASSWETAYEQYF.

Only one count was recorded for this clone. The rearrangement links TRBV4-1 to TRBJ2-4; TRBD1 is a possible D gene (5 bases). V was cut by 1 base and J by 0 bases, with 13 bases left in between. The germline V gene has CDR1 MGHRA and CDR2 YSYEKL. The CDR3 runs to 17 residues. CDR3 sequence: CASSQAQGLLAKNIQYF. CDR3 sequence (DNA): TGCGCCAGCAGCCAAGCTCAGGGCCTCCTAGCCAAAAACATTCAGTACTTC.

V usage is TRBV10-1 and J usage is TRBJ2-3; TRBD2 is a possible D gene (5 bases). Germline values: CDR1 WNHNN, CDR2 SYGVQD (reference sequence). Deletions cut 11 bases from V and 2 bases from J, with 20 bases between. The CDR3 totals 15 residues. The CDR3 region is CARSDYPSSTDTQYF. CDR3 bases: TGCGCCCGGAGCGACTACCCATCTTCCACAGATACGCAGTATTTT.

The chain recombines TRBV7-8 with TRBJ1-1; the D is unclear. Per the germline V gene, CDR1 is SGHVS and CDR2 is FQNEAQ. V dropped 5 bases and J dropped 10 bases, with 14 bases sitting between them. The CDR3 extends over 12 amino acids. For the CDR3, the DNA is TGTGCCAGCAGCCTCACGAGGGCGCGAGCTTTCTTT. It translates to CASSLTRARAFF.

The V call is TRBV28, the J call TRBJ1-1, with unresolved D. Germline V gene lookup returns CDR1 MDHEN and CDR2 SYDVKM. Trimming took 6 bases from V and 3 from J, leaving 14 bases between them. The CDR3 contains 14 residues. This CDR3 is CASRGPIDHTEAFF. In DNA, the CDR3 is TGTGCCAGCAGAGGGCCCATCGACCACACTGAAGCTTTCTTT.

This clone has only one observation. The chain recombines TRBV11-2 with TRBJ2-1; possibly TRBD1 or TRBD2 for D (6 bases each). Per the germline V gene, CDR1 is SGHAT and CDR2 is FQNNGV. The germline V and J ends were trimmed by 3 bases and 2 bases, with 23 bases remaining between them. This CDR3 has 19 amino acids. CDR3 nucleotide sequence: TGTGCCAGCAGCTTGGGGGCAGGGGAGGTACTAGCAGCCTACAATGAGCAGTTCTTC. It yields the protein CASSLGAGEVLAAYNEQFF. Variable domain in full (rest from reference TRBV11-2 and TRBJ2-1): EAGVAQSPRYKIIEKRQSVAFWCNPISGHATLYWYQQILGQGPKLLIQFQNNGVVDDSQLPKDRFSAERLKGVDSTLKIQPAKLEDSAVYLCASSLGAGEVLAAYNEQFFGPGTRLTVL.

The chain joins TRBV20-1 to TRBJ2-3; no definite D call. Deletions cut 3 bases from V and 6 bases from J, with 4 bases between. The CDR3 spans 10 residues. Looked up from germline, CDR1 is DFQATT and CDR2 is SNEGSKA (reference sequence). CDR3: CSASLDTQYF. The CDR3 DNA reads as TGCAGTGCTAGTCTGGATACGCAGTATTTT.

Regarding this clone: Mismatch with germline at one junction end may stem from a read error. CDR3 sequence (DNA): TGTGCTAGCAGCTGGGCCCCGGGCGGAACGGGAGGGCCCACAGATACGCAGTATTTT. The encoded protein is CASSWAPGGTGGPTDTQYF. The V call is TRBV7-7, the J call TRBJ2-3, with 8 bases fitting TRBD2. CDR1 and CDR2 from the germline V gene are SSHAT and FNYEAQ (reference sequence). The CDR3 extends over 19 amino acids.

This clone was detected only once. V usage is TRBV9 and J usage is TRBJ1-1; no clear D gene. With 0 bases removed from V and 6 bases from J, the gap between germline ends came to 15 bases. CDR1 is SGDLS, CDR2 YYNGEE, per germline. The CDR3 spans 15 residues. The CDR3 loop reads CASSVVPAWCPEAFF. In nucleotides, the CDR3 is TGTGCCAGCAGCGTAGTCCCCGCTTGGTGTCCTGAAGCTTTCTTT.

The chain combines TRBV4-3 with TRBJ1-2; the D is unclear. The germline CDR1 and CDR2 sequences are LGHNA and YSLEER. The CDR3 runs 14 residues. V was trimmed by 0 bases and J by 6 bases, leaving 11 bases between them. Here the CDR3 DNA reads TGCGCCAGCAGCCAAGATCAGCTGGGAAATGGCTACACCTTC. Protein: CASSQDQLGNGYTF.

The chain combines TRBV27 with TRBJ2-5, with D perhaps matching TRBD2 (5 bases). V dropped 4 bases and J dropped 5 bases, with 14 bases sitting between them. The CDR3 extends over 14 amino acids. Germline V gene data show CDR1 as MNHEY and CDR2 as SMNVEV (reference sequence). The CDR3: CASSSDLSGETQYF. CDR3 nucleotides: TGTGCCAGCAGTTCAGATCTCTCGGGGGAGACCCAGTACTTC.

This rearrangement joins TRBV15 to TRBJ2-3; 8 bases align to TRBD2. The J segment lost 3 bases and the V segment lost 0 bases, leaving 5 bases of the junction unmatched. This CDR3 contains 16 residues. CDR1 LNHNV and CDR2 YYDKDF come from the germline V gene (reference sequence). The CDR3 loop reads CATSRDEAGATDTQYF. The CDR3 DNA is TGTGCCACCAGCAGAGATGAAGCGGGAGCTACAGATACGCAGTATTTT.

The chain combines TRBV28 with TRBJ2-2; TRBD2 agrees at 10 bases. Germline CDR1 MDHEN, CDR2 SYDVKM. Losses at the gene ends were 4 bases for V and 3 bases for J; bases not matched to a gene: 5. CDR3 length: 16 residues. The CDR3 sequence is CASSSLAGDHTGELFF. CDR3 DNA sequence: TGTGCCAGCAGTTCCCTAGCGGGAGACCACACCGGGGAGCTGTTTTTT.

This chain connects TRBV7-9 to TRBJ1-2; unclear D gene. Deletions cut 1 base from V and 2 bases from J, with 8 bases between. The CDR3 has 14 residues. The germline V gene encodes CDR1 SEHNR and CDR2 FQNEAQ (reference sequence). The CDR3 loop is CASSLGPKNYGYTF. The CDR3 coding sequence is TGTGCCAGCAGCTTAGGGCCGAAGAACTATGGCTACACCTTC.